The entry below describes one TCR beta chain. Its antigen is not yet known. The input lacks base qualities; no much larger clone sits a single base away. This specimen belongs to a study of blood T cell repertoires in COVID-19 (dated by TCRdb to the early 2020s). Study-level background: The collaborator samples originated in the United States, Italy and Spain and spanned the acute and convalescent phases of COVID-19. The prospective study material was composed of cDNA or gDNA derived from T cells, B-cell-depleted T cells, or PBMCs. Subjects who had been exposed to COVID-19, were actively infected with it, or had recovered from it provided the deeply sampled blood TCRbeta repertoires that made up the dataset. The repertoires were made available in a free public database intended to serve as a resource for research on the immune response to SARS-CoV-2. The samples were drawn from two sources: the first 160 participants of the ongoing ImmuneRACE study, and fewer than 1,500 subjects contributed by 6 global collaborators. Sample metadata almost always included a de-identified subject ID, COVID-19 status, age in years and sex. HLA class I and class II types, where available, came from metadata supplied by the sample provider rather than from assay-based typing.

The immunoSEQ Assay, a bias-controlled multiplex PCR, was used to amplify TCRbeta CDR3 regions from genomic DNA. As for how the authors treated the data: The number of nucleated cells in each sample was estimated from the amplification of reference gene primers within the assay. Sequence reads were collapsed and filtered to measure the absolute abundance of every unique TCRbeta CDR3 rearrangement. For each sample, productive Simpson clonality was calculated as the square root of Simpson's diversity index across productive rearrangements. In TCRdb, the immuneACCESS table is reduced to in-frame sequences with V and J assigned. These tables do not hold every clone; where another copy was compared, an unresolved V gene accounts for under half, and the others remain unexplained. That table furnishes V, J and clone size, whereas the DNA furnished D and trimming. The sample records around 250,000 clones, approximately 85% of which are singletons. The ten largest clonotypes hold around 0.7% of the sample.

Findings and caveats that apply to the study as a whole: The amount of clinical and demographic metadata varied by source and participant and was provided uncurated.

CDR1 and CDR2 were assigned from the germline V gene as SGHTA and FQGTGA. The V and J ends are trimmed by 2 bases and 3 bases, leaving 14 bases between them. Spanning cysteine to phenylalanine, the CDR3 consists of 16 amino acids. Only the CDR3 region is kept as DNA, spanning 48 bases read in frame from base 1. The collaborating institutions used their own protocols to collect whole blood in K2EDTA tubes. For TCRbeta analysis, collaborators shipped samples as frozen whole blood, isolated PBMCs, or DNA extracted from either of those sample types. Sequencing was carried out using peripheral blood. The V and J genes are TRBV7-3 and TRBJ2-1; TRBD2 could be the D gene, as 6 bases match. The clonotype comes from a human donor in a cohort sampled during active COVID-19. The nucleotides read TGTGCCAGCAGCTTAGGAGGCGGGATCGTCTACAATGAGCAGTTCTTC. It encodes CASSLGGGIVYNEQFF.